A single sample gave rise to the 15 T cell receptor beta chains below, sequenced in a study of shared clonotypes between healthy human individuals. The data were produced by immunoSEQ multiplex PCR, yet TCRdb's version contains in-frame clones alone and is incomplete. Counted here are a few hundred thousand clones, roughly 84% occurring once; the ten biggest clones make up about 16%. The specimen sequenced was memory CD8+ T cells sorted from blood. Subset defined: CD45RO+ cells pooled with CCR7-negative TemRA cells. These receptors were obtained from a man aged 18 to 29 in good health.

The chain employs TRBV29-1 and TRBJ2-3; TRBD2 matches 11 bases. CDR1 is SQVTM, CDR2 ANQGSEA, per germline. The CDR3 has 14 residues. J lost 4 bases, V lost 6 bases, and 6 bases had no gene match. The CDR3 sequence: CSVATSGRPDTQYF. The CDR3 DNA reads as TGCAGCGTCGCTACTAGCGGGAGACCAGATACGCAGTATTTT.

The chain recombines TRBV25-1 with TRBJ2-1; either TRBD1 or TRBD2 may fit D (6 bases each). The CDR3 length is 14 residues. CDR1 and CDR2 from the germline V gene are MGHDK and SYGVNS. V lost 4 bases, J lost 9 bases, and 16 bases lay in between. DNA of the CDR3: TGTGCCAGCAGTGTAAAACTGGGGGGCGGTGAGCAGTTCTTC. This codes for CASSVKLGGGEQFF.

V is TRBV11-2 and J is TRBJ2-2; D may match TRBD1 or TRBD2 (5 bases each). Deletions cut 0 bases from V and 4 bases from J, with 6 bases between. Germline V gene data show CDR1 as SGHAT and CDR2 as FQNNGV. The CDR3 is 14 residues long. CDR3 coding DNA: TGTGCCAGCAGCTTAGACGGGGCCACCGGGGAGCTGTTTTTT. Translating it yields CASSLDGATGELFF.

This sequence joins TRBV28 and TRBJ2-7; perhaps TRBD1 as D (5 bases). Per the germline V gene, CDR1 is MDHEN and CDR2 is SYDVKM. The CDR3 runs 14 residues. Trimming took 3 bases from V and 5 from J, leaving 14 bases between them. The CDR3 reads CASSFFRDTNEQYF. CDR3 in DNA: TGTGCCAGCAGTTTCTTCAGGGATACCAACGAGCAGTACTTC.

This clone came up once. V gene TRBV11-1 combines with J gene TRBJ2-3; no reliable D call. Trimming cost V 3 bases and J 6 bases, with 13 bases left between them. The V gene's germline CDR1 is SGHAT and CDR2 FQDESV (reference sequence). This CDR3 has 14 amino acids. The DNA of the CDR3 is TGTGCCAGCAGCTTTAAATTCGGCGAGGATACGCAGTATTTT. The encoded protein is CASSFKFGEDTQYF.

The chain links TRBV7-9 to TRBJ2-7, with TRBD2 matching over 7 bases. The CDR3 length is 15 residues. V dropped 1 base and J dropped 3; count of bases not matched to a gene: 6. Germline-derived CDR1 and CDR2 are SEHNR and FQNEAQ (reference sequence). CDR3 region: CASSLDPPGGYEQYF. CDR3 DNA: TGTGCCAGCAGCTTAGACCCCCCGGGGGGCTACGAGCAGTACTTC.

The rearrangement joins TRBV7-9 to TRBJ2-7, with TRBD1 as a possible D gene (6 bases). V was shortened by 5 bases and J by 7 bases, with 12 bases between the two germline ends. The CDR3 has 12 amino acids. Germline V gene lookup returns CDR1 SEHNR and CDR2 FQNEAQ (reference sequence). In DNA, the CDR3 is TGTGCCAGCAGCGCCCCTCAGGGGGAGCAGTACTTC. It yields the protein CASSAPQGEQYF.

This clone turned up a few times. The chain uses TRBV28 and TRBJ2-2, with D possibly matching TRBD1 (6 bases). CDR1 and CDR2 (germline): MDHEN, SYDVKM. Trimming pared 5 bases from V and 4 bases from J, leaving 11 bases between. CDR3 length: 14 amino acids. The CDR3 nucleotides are TGTGCCAGCAGTCAAATGGGGGCCACCGGGGAGCTGTTTTTT. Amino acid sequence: CASSQMGATGELFF.

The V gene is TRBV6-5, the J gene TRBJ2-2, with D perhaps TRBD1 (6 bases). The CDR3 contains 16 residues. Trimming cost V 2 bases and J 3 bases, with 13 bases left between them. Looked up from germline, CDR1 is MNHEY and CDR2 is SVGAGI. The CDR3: CASSYLDRFYTGELFF. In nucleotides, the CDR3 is TGTGCCAGCAGTTACCTAGACAGGTTTTACACCGGGGAGCTGTTTTTT.

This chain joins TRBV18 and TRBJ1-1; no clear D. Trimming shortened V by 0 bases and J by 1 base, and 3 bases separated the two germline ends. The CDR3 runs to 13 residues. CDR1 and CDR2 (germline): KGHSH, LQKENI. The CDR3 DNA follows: TGTGCCAGCTCACCACCCGGGAACACTGAAGCTTTCTTT. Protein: CASSPPGNTEAFF.

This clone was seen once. This CDR3 reads CASTGTDQETQYF. The CDR3 nucleotides are TGTGCCTCAACCGGGACAGATCAAGAGACCCAGTACTTC. J is TRBJ2-5 and V is TRBV30; TRBD1 matches 7 bases. V shed 7 bases and J 2 bases; nucleotides not matched to a gene: 7. The CDR3 is 13 residues long. Looked up from germline, CDR1 is GTSNPN and CDR2 is SVGIG (reference sequence).

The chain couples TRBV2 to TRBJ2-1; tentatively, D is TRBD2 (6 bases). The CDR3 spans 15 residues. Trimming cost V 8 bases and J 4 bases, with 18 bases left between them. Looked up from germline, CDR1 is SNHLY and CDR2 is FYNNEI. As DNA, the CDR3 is TGTGCCAGCGGCTCTAAGGAGGGAATATACAATGAGCAGTTCTTC. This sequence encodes CASGSKEGIYNEQFF. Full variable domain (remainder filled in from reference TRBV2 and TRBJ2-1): EPEVTQTPSHQVTQMGQEVILRCVPISNHLYFYWYRQILGQKVEFLVSFYNNEISEKSEIFDDQFSVERPDGSNFTLKIRSTKLEDSAMYFCASGSKEGIYNEQFFGPGTRLTVL.

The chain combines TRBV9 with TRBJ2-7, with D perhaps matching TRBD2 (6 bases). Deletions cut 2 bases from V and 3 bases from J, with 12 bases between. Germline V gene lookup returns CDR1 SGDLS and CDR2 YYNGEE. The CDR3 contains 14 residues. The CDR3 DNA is TGTGCCAGCAGCGTTGGGGGGTCCCACTACGAGCAGTACTTC. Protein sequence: CASSVGGSHYEQYF.

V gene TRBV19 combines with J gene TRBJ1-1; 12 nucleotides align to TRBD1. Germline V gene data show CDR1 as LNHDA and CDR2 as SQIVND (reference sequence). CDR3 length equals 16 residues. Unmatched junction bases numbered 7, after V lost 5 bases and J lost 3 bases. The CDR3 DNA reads TGTGCCAGTAGTCCCCGGGACAGGGGGCTTTACACTGAAGCTTTCTTT. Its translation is CASSPRDRGLYTEAFF.

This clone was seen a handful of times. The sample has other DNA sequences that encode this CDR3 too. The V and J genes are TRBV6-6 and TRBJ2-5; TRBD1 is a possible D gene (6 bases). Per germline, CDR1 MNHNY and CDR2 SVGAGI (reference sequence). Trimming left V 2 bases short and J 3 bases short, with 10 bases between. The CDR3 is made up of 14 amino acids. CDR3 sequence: CASSYSEGEETQYF. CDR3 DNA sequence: TGTGCCAGCAGTTACAGTGAGGGGGAAGAGACCCAGTACTTC.